The 30 T cell receptor beta chains below were found in one sample sequenced in a study of cytomegalovirus exposure and HLA in healthy donors. Researchers ran the PCR with 60 Vbeta and 13 Jbeta primers. Measured with immunoSEQ multiplex PCR; TCRdb has only the in-frame clones, and not every one. This sample has hundreds of thousands of clones; roughly 85% occur once, and the top ten carry approximately 2%. Sequences were obtained from PBMCs. Receptors were obtained from a male donor in good health and CMV-seronegative.

This chain connects TRBV10-3 to TRBJ1-5; 7 bases match TRBD1. The CDR3 loop spans 16 amino acids. Trimming removed 0 bases from V and 6 bases from J; junction bases left unmatched: 8. Germline values: CDR1 ENHRY, CDR2 SYGVKD. Written as DNA, the CDR3 is TGTGCCATCAGTGAGTCGGGTCAGGGGGTCGGTCAGCCCCAGCATTTT. It specifies CAISESGQGVGQPQHF.

The V gene is TRBV4-1, the J gene TRBJ2-5; tentatively, D is TRBD1 (5 bases). CDR1 MGHRA and CDR2 YSYEKL come from the germline V gene. Trimming removed 2 bases from V and 4 bases from J, with 17 bases in between. This CDR3 has 16 residues. CDR3 nucleotide sequence: TGCGCCAGCAGCCAAATCTCTACAGGCGGCGGAGAGACCCAGTACTTC. Translating it yields CASSQISTGGGETQYF.

This clone was recorded once. The chain has TRBV5-5 and TRBJ2-7; 7 bases match TRBD1. J lost 2 bases, V lost 4 bases, and 6 bases had no gene match. The CDR3 length is 14 residues. CDR1 and CDR2 from the germline V gene are SGHKS and YYEKEE (reference sequence). CDR3 protein: CASSDRVATYEQYF. The CDR3 DNA sequence: TGTGCCAGCAGCGACAGGGTGGCAACCTACGAGCAGTACTTC.

V and J are TRBV9 and TRBJ2-1, with 8 positions matching TRBD2. After removal of 0 bases from V and 1 base from J, the junction contained 6 bases not matched to a gene. The CDR3 covers 17 residues. CDR1 and CDR2 from the germline V gene are SGDLS and YYNGEE. The CDR3 loop reads CASSVAMSGSSYNEQFF. The CDR3 DNA is TGTGCCAGCAGCGTAGCTATGAGCGGGAGTTCCTACAATGAGCAGTTCTTC. The full variable domain, its missing parts supplied by reference TRBV9 and TRBJ2-1, is DSGVTQTPKHLITATGQRVTLRCSPRSGDLSVYWYQQSLDQGLQFLIQYYNGEERAKGNILERFSAQQFPDLHSELNLSSLELGDSALYFCASSVAMSGSSYNEQFFGPGTRLTVL.

In nucleotides, the CDR3 is TGTGCCAGCACAGGACAGGGGAAAAATGAAAAACTGTTTTTT. Its protein is CASTGQGKNEKLFF. V usage is TRBV28 and J usage is TRBJ1-4; 9 nucleotides line up with TRBD1. The length of the CDR3 is 14 residues. The V gene's germline CDR1 is MDHEN and CDR2 SYDVKM. Trimming took 7 bases from V and 5 from J; bases not matched to a gene: 5.

The rearrangement links TRBV5-1 to TRBJ2-6; D may be TRBD1 (5 bases). V was trimmed by 4 bases and J by 0 bases, leaving 11 bases between them. Germline CDR1 is SGHRS and CDR2 is YFSETQ. The CDR3 is 16 amino acids. CDR3 region: CASSLAGLSGANVLTF. The CDR3 DNA reads TGCGCCAGCAGCCTGGCAGGGCTCTCTGGGGCCAACGTCCTGACTTTC.

The genes are TRBV7-3 and TRBJ2-3, with D unclear. Between the trimmed V and J ends, which lost 5 bases and 7 bases, there was a span of 7 bases. Germline lookup yields CDR1 SGHTA and CDR2 FQGTGA. This CDR3 is 11 amino acids long. CDR3 coding DNA: TGTGCCAGCAGCGGCTCAAATACGCAGTATTTT. Translating it yields CASSGSNTQYF.

This clone was seen a few times. This sequence joins TRBV6-5 and TRBJ1-4; D is possibly TRBD1 (6 bases). Germline-derived CDR1 and CDR2 are MNHEY and SVGAGI. This CDR3 has 14 residues. V lost 5 bases and J lost 0, with 7 bases in between. The CDR3 DNA reads TGTGCCAGCAGTCGGACAGCAACTAATGAAAAACTGTTTTTT. It codes for CASSRTATNEKLFF.

For this clone: One end of the junction does not line up with germline, which may come from a read error. In DNA form, the CDR3 reads TGTTCCAGCAGCTCGTCTCCGGGACAGGGGTTTGAAAAACTGTTTTTT. This translates into CSSSSSPGQGFEKLFF. The chain links TRBV7-9 to TRBJ1-4; 10 bases line up with TRBD1. CDR1 and CDR2 (germline): SEHNR, FQNEAQ (reference sequence). The CDR3 loop spans 16 amino acids.

The rearrangement joins TRBV5-6 to TRBJ2-3; no reliable D call. The J call may be faulty, since TRBJ1-5 better matches the DNA end. Germline CDR1 SGHDT, CDR2 YYEEEE. The CDR3 spans 14 residues. The CDR3 spells CASSYQTSTDTQHF. CDR3 sequence (DNA): TGTGCCAGCAGCTACCAGACTAGCACAGATACGCAGCATTTT.

V and J are TRBV11-2 and TRBJ2-7; 10 nucleotides align to TRBD2. The CDR3 has 15 residues. Germline V lookup: CDR1 SGHAT, CDR2 FQNNGV. V trimming: 5 bases; J trimming: 1 base; junction bases outside the gene matches: 5. CDR3 coding DNA: TGTGCCAGCAGCCAAGGACTAGCGGTATCCTACGAGCAGTACTTC. This gives the protein CASSQGLAVSYEQYF.

The genes are TRBV6-6 and TRBJ2-3; a possible D gene is TRBD1 (5 bases). Germline V gene lookup returns CDR1 MNHNY and CDR2 SVGAGI (reference sequence). This CDR3 is built from 13 residues. Trimming took 5 bases from V and 3 from J, leaving 9 bases between them. CDR3 bases: TGTGCCAGCAGTGACAGACAGACAGATACGCAGTATTTT. It specifies CASSDRQTDTQYF.

CDR3 in amino acids: CAIKPDGSSYEQYF. CDR3 sequence (DNA): TGTGCCATCAAGCCCGACGGGAGCTCCTACGAGCAGTACTTC. V is TRBV10-3 and J is TRBJ2-7, with D tentatively TRBD2 (6 bases). V lost 7 bases to trimming and J lost 0 bases, with 13 bases between them. The CDR3 runs 14 residues. Per germline, CDR1 ENHRY and CDR2 SYGVKD.

This clone has a single count. The chain carries TRBV25-1 and TRBJ1-2; the D gene is possibly TRBD1 (5 bases). This CDR3 comprises 13 residues. Trimming took 1 base from V and 7 from J, leaving 10 bases between them. Germline CDR1 is MGHDK and CDR2 is SYGVNS. The CDR3 region has the DNA TGTGCCAGCAGTGAATGGGGCCATGGTGGCTACACCTTC. Protein sequence: CASSEWGHGGYTF.

The chain carries TRBV27 and TRBJ2-1; 8 nucleotides agree with TRBD1. CDR1 is MNHEY and CDR2 is SMNVEV in the germline V gene (reference sequence). Trimming cost V 2 bases and J 6 bases; bases outside gene matches: 6. The CDR3 runs to 15 residues. The CDR3: CASSLKGQVGNEQFF. CDR3 in DNA: TGTGCCAGCAGTTTAAAGGGACAGGTCGGCAATGAGCAGTTCTTC.

J is TRBJ1-2 and V is TRBV30, with a tentative D call TRBD1 (6 bases). CDR3 length: 13 residues. V lost 2 bases, J lost 8 bases, and 15 bases lay in between. The germline CDR1 and CDR2 sequences are GTSNPN and SVGIG (reference sequence). Here the CDR3 DNA reads TGTGCCTGGAGTTCGGGCGGGGGCGGCGGCTACACCTTC. Protein: CAWSSGGGGGYTF.

The J gene is TRBJ2-7, the V gene TRBV7-2; a possible D gene is TRBD1 (6 bases). Trimming shortened V by 1 base and J by 7 bases, and 11 bases separated the two germline ends. The germline gives CDR1 SGHTA, CDR2 FQGNSA. This CDR3 is built from 13 residues. CDR3 amino acids: CASSLGQVGEQYF. The CDR3 DNA sequence: TGTGCCAGCAGCTTAGGACAGGTGGGGGAGCAGTACTTC.

This clone was seen only once. The chain has TRBV2 and TRBJ2-7, with D perhaps TRBD1 (6 bases). Trimming left V 6 bases short and J 2 bases short, with 17 bases between. Germline lookup yields CDR1 SNHLY and CDR2 FYNNEI. The CDR3 runs 15 residues. The CDR3 region is CASRTGHLLAYEQYF. The CDR3, as DNA: TGTGCCAGCAGGACGGGACACCTACTAGCCTACGAGCAGTACTTC.

The genes are TRBV19 and TRBJ1-2; D call uncertain. Germline lookup yields CDR1 LNHDA and CDR2 SQIVND (reference sequence). This CDR3 spans 14 amino acids. Trimming cost V 3 bases and J 0 bases, with 8 bases left between them. CDR3 in DNA: TGTGCCAGTAGTATTTCCACAGCTAACTATGGCTACACCTTC. It yields the protein CASSISTANYGYTF.

V and J are TRBV28 and TRBJ1-2, with TRBD1 as a possible D gene (6 bases). The germline V and J ends were trimmed by 8 bases and 5 bases, with 18 bases remaining between them. Per germline, CDR1 MDHEN and CDR2 SYDVKM. The length of the CDR3 is 14 residues. As DNA, the CDR3 is TGTGCCAGCGGTGGGGGCAGGGAAGGTTATGGCTACACCTTC. This codes for CASGGGREGYGYTF.

The CDR3 DNA reads TGTGCCAGAAGCTTGGCCGCGGGGGCTTGTTGGTCACCCCTCCACTTT. Residues: CARSLAAGACWSPLHF. The rearrangement joins TRBV5-3 to TRBJ1-6, with D perhaps TRBD1 (6 bases). TRBV5-3 is reported as an ORF; its role is uncertain. V lost 0 bases and J 10 bases, leaving 17 bases between the germline ends. The CDR3 has 16 residues.

The chain joins TRBV7-2 to TRBJ2-3, with 12 bases matching TRBD2. J was trimmed by 1 base and V by 3 bases; bases with no gene match: 11. The CDR3 covers 19 residues. Germline V lookup: CDR1 SGHTA, CDR2 FQGNSA. This CDR3 reads CASSFFASGRAGRTDTQYF. The DNA for the CDR3 is TGTGCCAGCAGCTTTTTTGCTAGCGGGAGGGCCGGTCGCACAGATACGCAGTATTTT. The full variable domain, completed using reference TRBV7-2 and TRBJ2-3, is GAGVSQSPSNKVTEKGKDVELRCDPISGHTALYWYRQSLGQGLEFLIYFQGNSAPDKSGLPSDRFSAERTGGSVSTLTIQRTQQEDSAVYLCASSFFASGRAGRTDTQYFGPGTRLTVL.

The chain uses TRBV6-9 and TRBJ2-7, with no clear D. The germline V gene encodes CDR1 MNHGY and CDR2 SVAAGI. V was pared by 10 bases and J by 6 bases, with 19 bases between. The CDR3 totals 13 residues. Written as DNA, the CDR3 is TGTGCCAACGACAAAGAAAATCTCGGCGAGCAGTACTTC. This codes for CANDKENLGEQYF.

The sample holds one count of this clone. CDR3 sequence (DNA): TGTGCCAGCGGGGCGGGAGGGGGTGGGGCCAACGTCCTGACTTTC. This sequence encodes CASGAGGGGANVLTF. The chain employs TRBV6-5 and TRBJ2-6; 9 nucleotides match TRBD2. V lost 8 bases to trimming and J lost 3 bases; unmatched junction nucleotides: 5. The CDR3 loop spans 15 amino acids. The germline gives CDR1 MNHEY, CDR2 SVGAGI.

The chain couples TRBV4-3 to TRBJ1-1; a weak D match, TRBD1 (6 bases). There are 15 residues in the CDR3. Deletions cut 3 bases from V and 4 bases from J, with 15 bases between. From germline, CDR1 is LGHNA and CDR2 YSLEER. Here the CDR3 reads CASSQGYGGTTEAFF. CDR3 in DNA: TGCGCCAGCAGCCAGGGGTATGGGGGCACCACTGAAGCTTTCTTT.

The chain is built from TRBV5-1 and TRBJ2-1; TRBD2 agrees at 13 bases. Losses at the gene ends were 3 bases for V and 4 bases for J; bases not matched to a gene: 10. The germline V gene encodes CDR1 SGHRS and CDR2 YFSETQ. The CDR3 is 18 residues long. CDR3: CASSSLGLAGRSYNEQFF. CDR3 coding DNA: TGCGCCAGCAGCTCGTTGGGACTAGCGGGACGTTCGTACAATGAGCAGTTCTTC.

This chain joins TRBV4-3 and TRBJ1-2; D gene ambiguous. Germline lookup yields CDR1 LGHNA and CDR2 YSLEER. The V end was cut by 0 bases, the J end by 4 bases, with 18 bases between. This CDR3 comprises 17 residues. CDR3 region: CASSQDSASVSGYGYTF. The DNA of the CDR3 is TGCGCCAGCAGCCAAGATTCCGCCTCCGTTAGTGGCTATGGCTACACCTTC.

The chain joins TRBV28 to TRBJ2-3; D unclear. CDR1 and CDR2 (germline): MDHEN, SYDVKM. The CDR3 covers 14 residues. V was pared by 5 bases and J by 2 bases, with 11 bases between. The CDR3 loop reads CASSPLGVTDTQYF. CDR3 bases: TGTGCCAGCAGTCCCTTGGGCGTCACAGATACGCAGTATTTT.

This chain uses TRBV5-6 with TRBJ2-3, with 9 bases matching TRBD2. The trim removed 0 bases at V and 4 bases at J, leaving 6 bases unmatched. Germline CDR1 SGHDT, CDR2 YYEEEE. The CDR3 spans 16 residues. The CDR3 sequence: CASSLGRRGGADTQYF. CDR3 DNA: TGTGCCAGCAGCTTGGGTCGGCGGGGGGGCGCAGATACGCAGTATTTT.

The genes are TRBV7-3 and TRBJ2-1, with unresolved D. The CDR3 loop spans 13 amino acids. V lost 5 bases and J 7 bases, leaving 12 bases between the germline ends. CDR1 and CDR2 from the germline V gene are SGHTA and FQGTGA. The CDR3 sequence is CASSLSALNEQFF. CDR3 bases: TGTGCCAGCAGCCTAAGCGCTTTGAATGAGCAGTTCTTC. The entire variable domain, with the rest obtained from reference TRBV7-3 and TRBJ2-1, is as follows: GAGVSQTPSNKVTEKGKYVELRCDPISGHTALYWYRQSLGQGPEFLIYFQGTGAADDSGLPNDRFFAVRPEGSVSTLKIQRTERGDSAVYLCASSLSALNEQFFGPGTRLTVL.